The present entry profiles one T cell receptor (beta chain) with its context. No antigen is known for it. CDR3 size: 15 residues. Germline V CDR1 and CDR2: SGHTA, FQGNSA. Trimming took 1 base from V and 4 from J; bases not matched to a gene: 5. In the PCR, 60 Vbeta and 13 Jbeta primers were used. Profiling relied on immunoSEQ multiplex PCR, and the TCRdb table lists in-frame clones only, not all of them. The sample includes 150,000 to 200,000 clones, roughly 90% of them seen just once. These data are taken from a study of cytomegalovirus exposure and HLA in healthy donors. Whole-study results and caveats: In vitro confirmation showed a few CMV-associated chains to be CMV antigen specific. Many donors carried some public TCRs, although rarity characterized most TCR sequences. A later analysis found that most CMV-associated TCR beta chains appeared HLA-restricted. The study carried out a later analysis of TCR beta sequences. It associated approximately 15,000 of them with specific HLA alleles at a false discovery rate of 0.05.

The chain is built from TRBV7-2 and TRBJ1-2; 8 positions agree with TRBD1. Sample: PBMCs. The source is a girl under three years old in good health and CMV-seronegative. Here the CDR3 reads CASSLVAGGGYGYTF. In nucleotides, the CDR3 is TGTGCCAGCAGCTTAGTCGCAGGGGGCGGCTATGGCTACACCTTC.